The next 31 T cell receptor beta chains were all read from a single sample in a study of T cells of healthy individuals. Using its own MiXCR run on the 5' RACE reads, TCRdb lists one record per CDR3 protein. The sample yields around 53,000 distinct CDR3 sequences, approximately 14% seen once. These receptors originate from a human donor in good health.

This clonotype came up many times. The J gene is TRBJ2-7, the V gene TRBV5-1, with D possibly TRBD1 on 7 matching bases. Germline loops: CDR1 SGHRS, CDR2 YFSETQ. The CDR3 loop spans 18 amino acids. V dropped 4 bases and J dropped 3 bases, with 26 bases sitting between them. The CDR3 DNA is TGCGCCAGCAGCCCAACAATTAGTTTCAGACAGGGACTCTACGAGCAGTACTTC. Its protein product is CASSPTISFRQGLYEQYF.

This clonotype was counted ten times or more. This CDR3 is CASSLQGGFEQPQHF. In DNA form, the CDR3 reads TGTGCCAGCAGCTTGCAGGGTGGGTTCGAACAGCCCCAGCATTTT. The rearrangement uses TRBV7-9 and TRBJ1-5; maybe TRBD1 (5 bases). Germline CDR1 SEHNR, CDR2 FQNEAQ (reference sequence). Between the trimmed V and J ends, which lost 3 bases and 7 bases, there was a span of 16 bases. This CDR3 has 15 residues. Complete variable domain (other parts from reference TRBV7-9 and TRBJ1-5): DTGVSQNPRHKITKRGQNVTFRCDPISEHNRLYWYRQTLGQGPEFLTYFQNEAQLEKSRLLSDRFSAERPKGSFSTLEIQRTEQGDSAMYLCASSLQGGFEQPQHFGDGTRLSIL.

This clonotype was recorded at least ten times. J is TRBJ2-4 and V is TRBV2, with D possibly being TRBD1 (6 bases). V gave up 7 bases and J gave up 6 bases, with 16 bases separating them. The length of the CDR3 is 14 residues. CDR1 and CDR2 from the germline V gene are SNHLY and FYNNEI. CDR3 DNA sequence: TGTGCCAGCAATATAGAAGGGGGACGAAACATTCAGTACTTC. Amino acid sequence: CASNIEGGRNIQYF.

The table lists this clonotype with a few counts. The chain is built from TRBV12-3 or TRBV12-4 and TRBJ1-1; TRBD1 aligns across 9 bases. Trimming cost V 5 bases and J 5 bases; bases outside gene matches: 6. The CDR3 sequence is 14 residues long. The CDR3, as DNA: TGTGCCAGCAGTAGACAGGGGGTAGGGACTGAAGCTTTCTTT. It yields the protein CASSRQGVGTEAFF.

This clonotype came up many times. The chain uses TRBV20-1 and TRBJ1-2; tentative D call: TRBD1 (5 bases). Germline CDR1 DFQATT, CDR2 SNEGSKA (reference sequence). The CDR3 has 11 residues. V was clipped by 8 bases and J by 6 bases, with 13 bases between them. CDR3 amino acids: CSPRGYDGYTF. The CDR3 coding sequence is TGCAGTCCGAGGGGATATGATGGCTACACCTTC.

This chain joins TRBV4-1 and TRBJ2-1; TRBD2 agrees at 13 bases. J was trimmed by 0 bases and V by 1 base; bases with no gene match: 6. Germline CDR1 reads MGHRA; CDR2 reads YSYEKL. The CDR3 has 19 amino acids. CDR3 nucleotides: TGCGCCAGCAGCCAAGGGACTAGCGGGGGCCTGAGCTCCTACAATGAGCAGTTCTTC. Its translation: CASSQGTSGGLSSYNEQFF.

This clonotype was observed a handful of times. The chain links TRBV7-2 to TRBJ1-1; D is perhaps TRBD1 (5 bases). Between the trimmed V and J ends, which lost 1 base and 1 base, there was a span of 7 bases. Germline V gene sequence: CDR1 SGHTA, CDR2 FQGNSA. There are 14 residues in the CDR3. The DNA for the CDR3 is TGTGCCAGCAGCTTAGGGGGACCGAACACTGAAGCTTTCTTT. Protein: CASSLGGPNTEAFF.

The V gene is TRBV20-1, the J gene TRBJ2-1; 7 bases align to TRBD2. Per germline, CDR1 DFQATT and CDR2 SNEGSKA (reference sequence). The CDR3 runs to 14 residues. Trimming took 3 bases from V and 8 from J; bases not matched to a gene: 10. For the CDR3, the DNA is TGCAGTGCTAGCCGGACTAGTGTCTCGGATGAGCAGTTCTTC. Translating it yields CSASRTSVSDEQFF.

This clonotype has a count of ten or more. The chain's CDR3 is CASSQDPGIREKLFF. CDR3 nucleotides: TGCGCCAGCAGCCAAGATCCGGGGATTAGGGAAAAACTGTTTTTT. The chain is built from TRBV4-3 and TRBJ1-4; no clear D gene. Germline assignment: CDR1 LGHNA and CDR2 YSLEER. The CDR3 has 15 residues. The ends were cut back, 0 bases at V and 8 bases at J, with 13 bases in the middle.

This clonotype has only a few counts. The CDR3 bases are TGTGCCAGCAGTTTCCTACGGGGGGGCTCCTACAATGAGCAGTTCTTC. This codes for CASSFLRGGSYNEQFF. The V and J genes are TRBV12-3 or TRBV12-4 and TRBJ2-1; TRBD2 matches 8 bases. J gave up 0 bases and V 3 bases, and 4 bases lay outside the gene matches. The CDR3 extends over 16 amino acids.

This sequence joins TRBV3-1 and TRBJ2-7; 7 bases map to TRBD2. Trimming removed 1 base from V and 6 bases from J; junction bases left unmatched: 9. Germline CDR1 LGHDT, CDR2 YNNKEL (reference sequence). The CDR3 runs 15 residues. CDR3 loop: CASSQARDYAVEQYF. The CDR3 DNA reads TGTGCCAGCAGCCAAGCAAGGGACTACGCCGTCGAGCAGTACTTC.

This clonotype was recorded at least ten times. The chain carries TRBV12-3 or TRBV12-4 and TRBJ2-1; 7 nucleotides line up with TRBD2. The CDR3 consists of 16 residues. J lost 1 base, V lost 7 bases, and 10 bases had no gene match. CDR3 nucleotide sequence: TGTGCCAGCACCCCAACGGGCGGGAGTTCCTACAATGAGCAGTTCTTC. As protein: CASTPTGGSSYNEQFF.

This clonotype was counted between two and nine times. The genes are TRBV7-2 and TRBJ2-2; TRBD1 is a possible D gene (5 bases). This CDR3 region has 13 residues. Trimming removed 7 bases at V and 5 bases at J, with 11 bases between. CDR1 is SGHTA, CDR2 FQGNSA, per germline. The CDR3 DNA follows: TGTGCCAGCACTAGTCCAGGGACCGGGGAGCTGTTTTTT. As protein: CASTSPGTGELFF. The variable domain in full, with the rest retrieved from reference TRBV7-2 and TRBJ2-2, is GAGVSQSPSNKVTEKGKDVELRCDPISGHTALYWYRQSLGQGLEFLIYFQGNSAPDKSGLPSDRFSAERTGGSVSTLTIQRTQQEDSAVYLCASTSPGTGELFFGEGSRLTVL.

The rearrangement joins TRBV24-1 to TRBJ1-2; D ambiguous. Germline V CDR1 and CDR2: KGHDR, SFDVKD. The germline V and J ends were trimmed by 4 bases and 4 bases, with 18 bases remaining between them. The length of the CDR3 is 16 residues. The CDR3 coding sequence is TGTGCCACCAGTGAGAAACTCCAGGACGGAACCTATGGCTACACCTTC. It codes for CATSEKLQDGTYGYTF.

This clonotype has a count of ten or more. This sequence joins TRBV2 and TRBJ2-3; 9 nucleotides agree with TRBD2. CDR1 is SNHLY, CDR2 FYNNEI, per germline. V lost 7 bases, J lost 6 bases, and 8 bases stayed unmatched. The CDR3 length is 14 residues. CDR3 in amino acids: CASTPGLARDTQYF. The DNA for the CDR3 is TGTGCCAGCACCCCCGGACTAGCGCGCGATACGCAGTATTTT.

This clonotype was observed at least ten times. CDR3 sequence reads: CATGEGGYTEAFF. The CDR3 DNA reads as TGTGCCACAGGGGAAGGGGGCTATACTGAAGCTTTCTTT. This chain uses TRBV28 with TRBJ1-1, with 7 bases identical to TRBD1. Looked up from germline, CDR1 is MDHEN and CDR2 is SYDVKM. There are 13 residues in the CDR3. V lost 10 bases, J lost 5 bases, and 10 bases stayed unmatched.

V and J are TRBV28 and TRBJ2-1; 9 bases are shared with TRBD2. From germline, CDR1 is MDHEN and CDR2 SYDVKM. The trim removed 2 bases at V and 10 bases at J, leaving 6 bases unmatched. This CDR3 has 14 amino acids. CDR3 coding DNA: TGTGCCAGCAGTTTAGCGGGGGGGCTGGGCGAGCAGTTCTTC. Protein sequence: CASSLAGGLGEQFF.

The chain employs TRBV13 and TRBJ1-3; D is uncertain. The V gene lost 6 bases and the J gene lost 0 bases, with 9 bases spanning the gap. From germline, CDR1 is PRHDT and CDR2 FYEKMQ (reference sequence). CDR3 length: 14 residues. Written as DNA, the CDR3 is TGTGCCAGCAGGGGTGATCTCTCTGGAAACACCATATATTTT. This encodes CASRGDLSGNTIYF.

This clonotype has more than one count but fewer than ten. The chain uses TRBV10-1 and TRBJ1-6; no reliable D call. Trimming pared 9 bases from V and 8 bases from J, leaving 20 bases between. The CDR3 runs to 15 residues. The V gene's germline CDR1 is WNHNN and CDR2 SYGVQD (reference sequence). CDR3 DNA: TGCGCCAGTGGGATATCGGATTCACCCGATTCACCCCTCCACTTT. It encodes CASGISDSPDSPLHF.

This clonotype came up once. This rearrangement joins TRBV7-2 to TRBJ2-3; D is possibly TRBD1 or TRBD2 (5 bases each). Germline V CDR1 and CDR2: SGHTA, FQGNSA. This CDR3 is built from 14 residues. Trimming left V 7 bases short and J 3 bases short, with 14 bases between. CDR3 in DNA: TGTGCCAGCATAGTCGAGGGGTGGACAGATACGCAGTATTTT. Translated: CASIVEGWTDTQYF.

In its sample, this clonotype was seen a few times. This may stem from a read error, because a much larger clone lies one nucleotide away. The CDR3 loop reads CASSLSVGKQPQHF. CDR3 sequence (DNA): TGTGCCAGCAGCTTATCCGTTGGCAAGCAGCCCCAGCATTTT. This rearrangement joins TRBV7-2 to TRBJ1-5; D is unresolved. The CDR3 has 14 residues. The germline V gene encodes CDR1 SGHTA and CDR2 FQGNSA. The full variable domain, its missing parts supplied by reference TRBV7-2 and TRBJ1-5, is GAGVSQSPSNKVTEKGKDVELRCDPISGHTALYWYRQSLGQGLEFLIYFQGNSAPDKSGLPSDRFSAERTGGSVSTLTIQRTQQEDSAVYLCASSLSVGKQPQHFGDGTRLSIL.

This clonotype was found many times. This sequence joins TRBV12-3 or TRBV12-4 and TRBJ2-5; 8 nucleotides align to TRBD1. This CDR3 is built from 13 residues. V shed 7 bases and J 5 bases; nucleotides not matched to a gene: 6. The DNA for the CDR3 is TGTGCCAGCACCCAGGGGGCATGGGAGACCCAGTACTTC. Protein sequence: CASTQGAWETQYF.

This clonotype was counted ten times or more. This sequence joins TRBV21-1 and TRBJ2-3; the table assigns TRBD1, which was not confirmed against the DNA. TRBV21-1 is marked as a pseudogene. The CDR3 is made up of 15 amino acids. The CDR3 DNA follows: TGTGCCAGCAGCAACCCGCCCCCGGACACAGATACGCAGTATTTT. Translating it yields CASSNPPPDTDTQYF.

This clonotype came up many times. V usage is TRBV6-1 and J usage is TRBJ2-1; the match to TRBD2 covers 12 bases. Losses at the gene ends were 6 bases for V and 4 bases for J; bases not matched to a gene: 1. Germline V gene lookup returns CDR1 MNHNS and CDR2 SASEGT. CDR3 length: 14 residues. The CDR3 nucleotides read TGTGCCAGCAGCGGACTAGCGGGATACAATGAGCAGTTCTTC. It translates to CASSGLAGYNEQFF.

This clonotype came up many times. This rearrangement joins TRBV5-4 to TRBJ1-2, with no clear D. V lost 0 bases and J 6 bases, leaving 9 bases between the germline ends. Germline values: CDR1 SGHNT, CDR2 YYREEE (reference sequence). This CDR3 spans 13 amino acids. The CDR3 DNA sequence: TGTGCCAGCAGCTTGGATAGGCAGGATGGCTACACCTTC. It encodes CASSLDRQDGYTF.

This clonotype occurred many times. The V call is TRBV7-2, the J call TRBJ2-3, with 9 bases that match TRBD1. The CDR3 length is 15 residues. V trimming: 5 bases; J trimming: 1 base; junction bases outside the gene matches: 4. The germline CDR1 and CDR2 sequences are SGHTA and FQGNSA. This chain's CDR3 is CASSPGTGRTDTQYF. CDR3 in DNA: TGTGCCAGCAGCCCCGGGACAGGGCGCACAGATACGCAGTATTTT.

There are a few counts of this clonotype. V usage is TRBV7-6 and J usage is TRBJ2-5; the D gene is possibly TRBD1 (5 bases). CDR1 is SGHVS and CDR2 is FNYEAQ in the germline V gene. The V gene lost 0 bases and the J gene lost 2 bases, with 7 bases spanning the gap. The CDR3 spans 14 residues. CDR3 protein: CASSLAGAQETQYF. In DNA form, the CDR3 reads TGTGCCAGCAGCTTAGCTGGGGCTCAAGAGACCCAGTACTTC.

This clonotype showed up many times. The chain carries TRBV5-1 and TRBJ1-1; D not certain. Germline V CDR1 and CDR2: SGHRS, YFSETQ. The CDR3 loop spans 11 amino acids. Trimming left V 0 bases short and J 7 bases short, with 4 bases between. The CDR3 sequence is CASSLAHEAFF. CDR3 DNA sequence: TGCGCCAGCAGCTTGGCCCATGAAGCTTTCTTT. Variable domain in full (rest from reference TRBV5-1 and TRBJ1-1): KAGVTQTPRYLIKTRGQQVTLSCSPISGHRSVSWYQQTPGQGLQFLFEYFSETQRNKGNFPGRFSGRQFSNSRSEMNVSTLELGDSALYLCASSLAHEAFFGQGTRLTVV.

CDR3 protein: CASSSERTGSYEQYF. CDR3 in DNA: TGCGCCAGCAGCTCGGAGAGGACAGGGTCCTACGAGCAGTACTTC. V usage is TRBV5-1 and J usage is TRBJ2-7, with 8 bases aligning to TRBD1. The CDR3 extends over 15 amino acids. With V trimmed by 3 bases and J by 1 base, 6 bases remained unmatched. In germline, CDR1 is SGHRS, CDR2 YFSETQ. Based on the CDR3 plus reference TRBV5-1 and TRBJ2-7, the full variable domain is KAGVTQTPRYLIKTRGQQVTLSCSPISGHRSVSWYQQTPGQGLQFLFEYFSETQRNKGNFPGRFSGRQFSNSRSEMNVSTLELGDSALYLCASSSERTGSYEQYFGPGTRLTVT.

This chain links TRBV20-1 with TRBJ1-6; 8 bases fit TRBD1. This CDR3 comprises 14 residues. V lost 3 bases to trimming and J lost 6 bases; unmatched junction nucleotides: 4. Germline V gene data show CDR1 as DFQATT and CDR2 as SNEGSKA (reference sequence). Written as DNA, the CDR3 is TGCAGTGCTAGCGCCGGACAGGGTAATTCACCCCTCCACTTT. This translates into CSASAGQGNSPLHF.

This rearrangement joins TRBV24-1 to TRBJ2-5; D call uncertain. CDR1 is KGHDR and CDR2 is SFDVKD in the germline V gene. V shed 0 bases and J shed 5 bases, with 21 bases lying between them. The CDR3 covers 18 residues. For the CDR3, the DNA is TGTGCCACCAGTGATTTGTCTTCACCCTTCAAGGGTGGGGAGACCCAGTACTTC. Its protein product is CATSDLSSPFKGGETQYF.